This TCR beta chain was sequenced in a study of naive and memory T cell subsets. Study results and limitations: From naive to CM, EM and EMRA, diversity decreased and Gini increased. Especially in CD8 cells, naive repertoires contained a few larger clonotypes, possibly CD45RA-re-expressing memory cells.

Details on this clonotype: The antigen is undetermined.

An equimolar mix of two oligonucleotides served as the beta constant-region primer for TRBC1 and TRBC2. Four rounds of PCR amplified the ligated cDNA using nested alpha and beta constant-region primers plus SP2. MiXCR was run by TCRdb on the UMI-ligation and nested PCR reads, yielding one entry per CDR3 protein. The sample lists over 100,000 distinct CDR3 sequences; approximately 15% were seen once. The CDR3 runs to 15 residues. Germline trimming cut 6 bases from V and 4 bases from J; bases unmatched to any gene: 5. The sequence was collected from a human donor in good health. The chain uses TRBV12-3 or TRBV12-4 and TRBJ1-5; TRBD1 aligns across 11 bases. Sequencing used naive CD8+ T cells from blood. Here the CDR3 reads CASRGGQGANQPQHF. In DNA, the CDR3 is TGTGCCAGCAGGGGCGGACAGGGGGCAAATCAGCCCCAGCATTTT.